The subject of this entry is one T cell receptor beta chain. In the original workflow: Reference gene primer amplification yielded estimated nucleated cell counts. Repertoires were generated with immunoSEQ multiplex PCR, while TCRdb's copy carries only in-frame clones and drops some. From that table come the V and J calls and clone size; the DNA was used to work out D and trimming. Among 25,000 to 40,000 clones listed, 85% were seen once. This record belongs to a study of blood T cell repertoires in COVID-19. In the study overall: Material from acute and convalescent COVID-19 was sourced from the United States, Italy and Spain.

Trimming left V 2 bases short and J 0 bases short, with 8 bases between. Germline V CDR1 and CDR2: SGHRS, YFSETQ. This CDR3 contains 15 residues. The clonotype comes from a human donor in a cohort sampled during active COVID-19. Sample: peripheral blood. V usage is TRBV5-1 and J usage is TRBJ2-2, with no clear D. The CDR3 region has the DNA TGCGCCAGCAGCTTACTAACCGCGAACACCGGGGAGCTGTTTTTT. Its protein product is CASSLLTANTGELFF.